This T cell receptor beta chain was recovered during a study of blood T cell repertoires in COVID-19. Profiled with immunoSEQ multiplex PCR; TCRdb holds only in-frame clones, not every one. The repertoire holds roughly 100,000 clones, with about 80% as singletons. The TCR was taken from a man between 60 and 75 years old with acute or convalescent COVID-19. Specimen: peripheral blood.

This CDR3 is CASSISSNQPQHF. CDR3 nucleotides: TGTGCCAGTAGTATCAGTAGCAATCAGCCCCAGCATTTT. The chain has TRBV19 and TRBJ1-5, with unresolved D. The germline V gene has CDR1 LNHDA and CDR2 SQIVND (reference sequence). The V gene lost 3 bases and the J gene lost 0 bases, with 3 bases spanning the gap. The CDR3 contains 13 residues.